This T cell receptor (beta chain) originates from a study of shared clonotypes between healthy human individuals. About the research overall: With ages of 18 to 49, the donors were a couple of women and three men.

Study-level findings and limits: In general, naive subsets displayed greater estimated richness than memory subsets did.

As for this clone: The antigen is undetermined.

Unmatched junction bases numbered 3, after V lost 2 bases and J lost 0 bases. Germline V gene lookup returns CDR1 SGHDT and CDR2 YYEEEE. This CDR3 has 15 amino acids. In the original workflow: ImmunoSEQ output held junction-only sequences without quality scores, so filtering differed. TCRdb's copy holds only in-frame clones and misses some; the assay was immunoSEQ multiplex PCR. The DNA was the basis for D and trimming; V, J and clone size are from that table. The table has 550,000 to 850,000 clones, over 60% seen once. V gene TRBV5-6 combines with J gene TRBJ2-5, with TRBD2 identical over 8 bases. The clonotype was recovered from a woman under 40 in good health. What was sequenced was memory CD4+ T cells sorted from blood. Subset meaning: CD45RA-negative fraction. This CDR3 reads CASSFRGLDQETQYF. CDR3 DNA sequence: TGTGCCAGCAGCTTTCGGGGACTAGACCAAGAGACCCAGTACTTC.